The 13 T cell receptor beta chains below come from one sample, sequenced in a study of cytomegalovirus exposure and HLA in healthy donors. Primers: 60 Vbeta forward and 13 Jbeta reverse. Libraries were prepared by immunoSEQ multiplex PCR; TCRdb keeps only in-frame clonotypes and omits some of them. The data hold around 150,000 clones, with 79% observed a single time. Sequencing was performed on PBMCs. Receptors were obtained from a middle-aged man in good health and CMV-seronegative.

CDR3 sequence reads: CVTRTGSLVEAFF. DNA for the CDR3: TGTGTAACCCGAACAGGTTCTCTTGTTGAAGCTTTCTTT. This sequence joins TRBV6-1 and TRBJ1-1, with D possibly being TRBD1 (5 bases). This CDR3 has 13 amino acids. CDR1 is MNHNS and CDR2 is SASEGT in the germline V gene.

The chain employs TRBV30 and TRBJ1-3; 12 positions agree with TRBD1. Germline CDR1 and CDR2: GTSNPN and SVGIG (reference sequence). CDR3 length: 16 amino acids. Trimming cost V 3 bases and J 0 bases; bases outside gene matches: 3. In nucleotides, the CDR3 is TGTGCCTGGAGGGGACAGGGGGCCCTCTCTGGAAACACCATATATTTT. Its translation: CAWRGQGALSGNTIYF.

Remarks on this clone: One junction end does not reproduce the germline sequence, and a read error may be involved. The rearrangement links TRBV7-9 to TRBJ2-7; the match to TRBD1 covers 7 bases. The CDR3 is made up of 11 amino acids. Germline CDR1 is SEHNR and CDR2 is FQNEAQ (reference sequence). CDR3 residues: CSSSLGQSQYF. The CDR3 DNA follows: TGTTCCAGCAGCTTGGGACAGTCGCAGTACTTC.

The chain combines TRBV18 with TRBJ2-7; D perhaps matches TRBD1 (5 bases). The germline V gene has CDR1 KGHSH and CDR2 LQKENI. The ends were cut back, 2 bases at V and 3 bases at J, with 17 bases in the middle. This CDR3 comprises 16 residues. The CDR3 DNA reads TGTGCCAGCTCACCAGGCAGGGCGGCACGATTCTACGAGCAGTACTTC. Protein product: CASSPGRAARFYEQYF.

The J gene is TRBJ2-1, the V gene TRBV5-8; perhaps TRBD2 as D (5 bases). The ends were cut back, 4 bases at V and 2 bases at J, with 10 bases in the middle. Germline V gene data show CDR1 as SGHTS and CDR2 as YDEGEE. There are 14 residues in the CDR3. CDR3 coding DNA: TGTGCCAGCAGCCCGGACTCACCCTACAATGAGCAGTTCTTC. It is translated as CASSPDSPYNEQFF.

V and J are TRBV28 and TRBJ1-2, with 8 bases fitting TRBD1. The CDR3 totals 16 residues. The V gene's germline CDR1 is MDHEN and CDR2 SYDVKM. Trimming took 6 bases from V and 6 from J; bases not matched to a gene: 15. Here the CDR3 reads CASSNPGTGVGHGYTF. The CDR3 DNA reads as TGTGCCAGCAGCAACCCCGGGACAGGCGTCGGGCATGGCTACACCTTC.

V is TRBV7-2 and J is TRBJ2-5; 14 bases are shared with TRBD2. This CDR3 comprises 17 residues. Germline loops: CDR1 SGHTA, CDR2 FQGNSA. Losses at the gene ends were 5 bases for V and 4 bases for J; bases not matched to a gene: 9. The CDR3 nucleotides read TGTGCCAGCAGCCCCATGACTAGCGGGAGGGCCGGAGAGACCCAGTACTTC. As protein: CASSPMTSGRAGETQYF.

Only a few counts were recorded for this clone. This chain connects TRBV5-1 to TRBJ2-7; perhaps TRBD2 as D (6 bases). Trimming left V 2 bases short and J 3 bases short, with 21 bases between. This CDR3 is built from 17 residues. Germline CDR1 is SGHRS and CDR2 is YFSETQ. The CDR3 DNA reads as TGCGCCAGCAGCTTTTCTGTCGGGACTGATTATTACTACGAGCAGTACTTC. It is translated as CASSFSVGTDYYYEQYF. The full variable domain, its missing parts supplied by reference TRBV5-1 and TRBJ2-7, is KAGVTQTPRYLIKTRGQQVTLSCSPISGHRSVSWYQQTPGQGLQFLFEYFSETQRNKGNFPGRFSGRQFSNSRSEMNVSTLELGDSALYLCASSFSVGTDYYYEQYFGPGTRLTVT.

The DNA for the CDR3 is TGTGCCAGCAGTCAGACTAGGGGATCCTACAATGAGCAGTTCTTC. Its translation is CASSQTRGSYNEQFF. The chain has TRBV28 and TRBJ2-1; TRBD2 is a possible D gene (6 bases). Trimming took 5 bases from V and 1 from J, leaving 12 bases between them. CDR3 size: 15 residues. Germline V gene lookup returns CDR1 MDHEN and CDR2 SYDVKM. Full variable domain (rest looked up from reference TRBV28 and TRBJ2-1): DVKVTQSSRYLVKRTGEKVFLECVQDMDHENMFWYRQDPGLGLRLIYFSYDVKMKEKGDIPEGYSVSREKKERFSLILESASTNQTSMYLCASSQTRGSYNEQFFGPGTRLTVL.

CDR3 coding DNA: TGTGCCAGCAGGTACCGACAGGGGACCTACGAGCAGTACTTC. Translated, it gives CASRYRQGTYEQYF. This chain joins TRBV6-1 and TRBJ2-7; 8 nucleotides line up with TRBD1. CDR3 length equals 14 residues. Per germline, CDR1 MNHNS and CDR2 SASEGT. With 6 bases clipped from V and 2 bases from J, the junction kept 6 bases outside the gene matches.

The V call is TRBV7-8, the J call TRBJ2-5; no firm D call. Germline lookup yields CDR1 SGHVS and CDR2 FQNEAQ. The CDR3 runs to 14 residues. V lost 5 bases, J lost 11 bases, and 21 bases lay in between. CDR3 DNA sequence: TGTGCCAGCAGCCCCGCCACGCGGCCTGGTGAGCAGTACTTC. This gives the protein CASSPATRPGEQYF.

The chain carries TRBV28 and TRBJ1-4, with 7 bases fitting TRBD1. Germline V gives CDR1 MDHEN, CDR2 SYDVKM. Unmatched junction bases numbered 12, after V lost 3 bases and J lost 5 bases. The CDR3 sequence is 17 residues long. The CDR3 DNA sequence: TGTGCCAGCAGTTTTATGGACGAGGGACAGTCGAATGAAAAACTGTTTTTT. Its translation is CASSFMDEGQSNEKLFF.

The V call is TRBV6-1, the J call TRBJ2-1; TRBD2 matches at 10 bases. The V gene end was trimmed by 6 bases and the J gene end by 2 bases; junction bases not matched to a gene: 1. The CDR3 contains 14 residues. Germline loops: CDR1 MNHNS, CDR2 SASEGT. CDR3: CASRLAGTYNEQFF. CDR3 coding DNA: TGTGCCAGCAGACTAGCGGGAACCTACAATGAGCAGTTCTTC.